This T cell receptor (beta chain) was documented in a study of a mutant IDH1 vaccine in newly diagnosed glioma. TCRdb's copy holds only in-frame clones and misses some; the assay was immunoSEQ multiplex PCR. Found here are tens of thousands of clones, roughly 70% of them singletons; the top ten hold approximately 9.1%. The table lists this clone with a count of one. The antigen is undetermined. The CDR3 length is 17 residues. The ends were cut back, 2 bases at V and 7 bases at J, with 23 bases in the middle. Germline V lookup: CDR1 SGHAT, CDR2 FQNNGV. Time point defined: week 47, end of study. Each dose delivered 300 ug of mutant IDH1 20-mer peptide subcutaneously with imiquimod.

This clonotype was obtained from a man aged 35 to 55 with glioma. V is TRBV11-2 and J is TRBJ2-5; no clear D. The input for sequencing was PBMCs, taken from a glioma patient whose treatment included an IDH1 peptide vaccine. In nucleotides, the CDR3 is TGTGCCAGCAGCTTAAGTCGTTCCCGGTACCAGCGCGGGACCCAGTACTTC. Residues: CASSLSRSRYQRGTQYF.